This T cell receptor beta chain appears in the sequencing data of a study of identical twins (dated by TCRdb to about 2016). Background on the whole study: The study deep-sequenced TCR alpha and beta repertoires from monozygotic twins, unrelated adults of various ages and cord blood to test whether fetal clonotypes persist. Replicate twin experiments were performed at different times using different library preparation protocols to rule out contamination. Overall study outcomes, separate from this receptor: In monozygotic twins, recombination models systematically underestimated out-of-frame TCR alpha sharing, but the models matched the sharing seen between unrelated individuals. Invariant T cells such as MAIT and iNKT could partly confound zero-insertion analyses, although diverse VJ usage argued against such confounding for most clonotypes. Because the same donors could not be followed over many years, the conclusions depended on cross-sectional statistical analysis. Excess twin sharing in beta out-of-frame sequences was weaker because fewer shared sequences lowered the signal-to-noise ratio. Compared with coincidental sharing between unrelated individuals, out-of-frame TCR alpha sequences shared between twins had an excess of sequences with low generation probability. Fewer insertions were carried by abundant cord blood beta clonotypes, a similar but weaker trend appeared in young adult naive repertoires, and no such trend appeared in memory repertoires.

All donors were healthy Caucasians. Miltenyi CD45RO+ enrichment and human naive T-cell isolation kits were used to isolate memory (CD45RO+) and naive T cells from PBMC. Including cysteine and phenylalanine, the CDR3 has 20 amino acids. The sequence is cut down to CDR3 DNA, 60 bases in frame from base 1. According to the germline V gene, CDR1 reads KGHSH and CDR2 reads LQKENI. V is trimmed back by 3 bases and J by 0 bases, and the junction contains 16 bases that no gene match accounts for. For this clonotype: Its antigen remains undetermined. One base away there is no much larger clone; base qualities are not given.

The library was prepared using 5' RACE. Reads for this sample came from an Illumina HiSeq 2000. Template switching introduced a universal primer binding site; the final cDNA contained a unique molecular identifier, enabling accurate counting of TCR cDNA molecules. Specific primers in the conserved constant-segment region were used to synthesize first-strand cDNA for the TCR alpha and beta chains. To control for contamination, each cDNA library was double barcoded with a SMART-Mk sample barcode plus Illumina barcodes. TruSeq adapter sequences and Illumina sample barcodes were added in two successive PCR steps. The Illumina HiSeq platform was used with custom primers to sequence TCR alpha and beta cDNA libraries. On the study's bioinformatics: Raw reads were processed with MiGEC to extract unique molecular identifiers, and MiXCR was used to determine CDR3 positions. Recombination models were inferred per individual with the repgenHMM and IGoR tools using an EM algorithm. The tcR package in R was used for shared clonotype analysis, with sharing normalized by the product of cloneset sizes. To study raw recombination without the effects of thymic and clonal selection, out-of-frame nonproductive sequences were analyzed. The public sequencing data were trimmed at Q25 with fastp and processed into clonotypes with MiXCR by TCRdb, which kept only in-frame beta chains. When rows share a CDR3 protein, they turn into one entry using the most common DNA and genes. The V and J calls and clone size come from TCRdb's table, not from the authors' own analysis. The sample table contains roughly 250,000 distinct CDR3 sequences; only one count was recorded for 11% to 15% of them. 8.8% of the sample is held by the ten biggest clonotypes.

Sequencing used memory (CD45RO+) T cells sorted from blood. Reading the label with the study, this specimen's cell subset or site is: CD45RO+ enriched T cells. The receptor was isolated from a woman aged 18-30 years in good health. This chain joins TRBV18 to TRBJ2-7; TRBD2 lines up with 11 middle nucleotides. The encoded CDR3 is CASSPKPGTSGQESSYEQYF. The nucleotide sequence is given as TGTGCCAGCTCACCCAAACCCGGGACTAGCGGACAAGAAAGCTCCTACGAGCAGTACTTC.